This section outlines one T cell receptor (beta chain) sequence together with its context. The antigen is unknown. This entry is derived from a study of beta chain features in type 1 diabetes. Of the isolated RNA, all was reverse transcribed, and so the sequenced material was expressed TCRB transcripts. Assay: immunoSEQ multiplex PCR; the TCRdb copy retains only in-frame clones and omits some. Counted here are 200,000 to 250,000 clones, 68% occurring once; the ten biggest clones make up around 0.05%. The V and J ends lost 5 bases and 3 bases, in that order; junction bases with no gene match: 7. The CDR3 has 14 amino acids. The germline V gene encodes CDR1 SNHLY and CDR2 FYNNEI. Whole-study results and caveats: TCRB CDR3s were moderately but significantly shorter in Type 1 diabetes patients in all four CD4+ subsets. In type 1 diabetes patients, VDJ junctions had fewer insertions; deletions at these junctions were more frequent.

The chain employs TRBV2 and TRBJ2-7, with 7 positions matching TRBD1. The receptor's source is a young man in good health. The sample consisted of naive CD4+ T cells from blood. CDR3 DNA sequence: TGTGCCAGCAGTCAGACAGGGATTGTCTACGAGCAGTACTTC. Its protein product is CASSQTGIVYEQYF.